This TCR beta chain emerged from a study of cytomegalovirus exposure and HLA in healthy donors. The study ran its PCR with 60 Vbeta and 13 Jbeta primers. The assay was immunoSEQ multiplex PCR, and TCRdb's table has in-frame clones only and misses some. The sample consists of over 150,000 clones, 70% to 80% of them appearing once. Sequencing input: PBMCs. This TCR came from a woman aged 50 to 65 in good health and CMV-seronegative.

CDR3: CASRGTAVNEKLFF. The DNA of the CDR3 is TGTGCCAGTAGGGGGACAGCGGTTAATGAAAAACTGTTTTTT. J is TRBJ1-4 and V is TRBV19; 7 bases map to TRBD1. Germline loops: CDR1 LNHDA, CDR2 SQIVND (reference sequence). The trim removed 6 bases at V and 4 bases at J, leaving 5 bases unmatched. This CDR3 is 14 amino acids long.